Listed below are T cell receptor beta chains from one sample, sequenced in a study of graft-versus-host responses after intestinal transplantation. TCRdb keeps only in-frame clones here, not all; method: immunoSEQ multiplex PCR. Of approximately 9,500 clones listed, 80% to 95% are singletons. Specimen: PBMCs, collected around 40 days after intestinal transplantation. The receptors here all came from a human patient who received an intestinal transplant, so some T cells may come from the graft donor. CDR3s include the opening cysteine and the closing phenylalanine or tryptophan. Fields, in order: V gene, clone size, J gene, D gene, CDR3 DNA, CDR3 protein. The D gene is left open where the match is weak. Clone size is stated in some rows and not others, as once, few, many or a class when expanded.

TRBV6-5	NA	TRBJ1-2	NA	TGTGCCAGCAGTTCGGGTAACTATGGCTACACCTTC	CASSSGNYGYTF
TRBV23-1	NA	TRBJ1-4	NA	TGCGCCAGCAGTCATTCCCGGGGGGGGCGCTATGAAAAACTGTTTTTT	CASSHSRGGRYEKLFF
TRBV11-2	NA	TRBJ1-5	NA	TGTGCCAGCAGCTTAGCCTTCAATCAGCCCCAGCATTTT	CASSLAFNQPQHF
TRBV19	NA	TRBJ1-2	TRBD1	TGTGCCAGTAGTCTGACGGTAACGCAGGGGGTCCGATATGGCTACACCTTC	CASSLTVTQGVRYGYTF
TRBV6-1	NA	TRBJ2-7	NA	TGTGCCAGCAGCCCCGGGGGAGACGAGCAGTACTTC	CASSPGGDEQYF
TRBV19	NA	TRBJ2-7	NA	TGTGCCAGTAGTATAGTCGGGGGCTACGAGCAGTACTTC	CASSIVGGYEQYF
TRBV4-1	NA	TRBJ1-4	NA	TGCGCCAGCAGCCAAAGTTGGATGGGGATGGAAGAAAAACTGTTTTTT	CASSQSWMGMEEKLFF
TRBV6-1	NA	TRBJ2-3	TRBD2	TGTGCCAGCAGTTTGCTAGCGGGGCCCGGGGATACGCAGTATTTT	CASSLLAGPGDTQYF
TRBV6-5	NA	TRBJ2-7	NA	TGTGCCAGCAGTTACTCTAGCGAGCTCGGGCAGTACTTC	CASSYSSELGQYF
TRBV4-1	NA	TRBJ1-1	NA	TGCGCCAGCAGCCAAGGAGGGTATGGGGACACTGAAGCTTTCTTT	CASSQGGYGDTEAFF
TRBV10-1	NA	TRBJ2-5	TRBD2	TGCGCCAGCAGTGATAGCGGGGGAATAGGAGAGACCCAGTACTTC	CASSDSGGIGETQYF
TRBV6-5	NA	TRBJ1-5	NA	TGTGCCAGCAGTTACACGGGAGGGACTCAGCCCCAGCATTTT	CASSYTGGTQPQHF
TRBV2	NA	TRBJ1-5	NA	TGTGCCAGCAGTGAAACAGGGACGGGGCGTCAGCCCCAGCATTTT	CASSETGTGRQPQHF
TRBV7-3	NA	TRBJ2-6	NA	TGTGCCAGCACCAAATGGGGGCAGGGACTTACTGGGGCCAACGTCCTGACTTTC	CASTKWGQGLTGANVLTF
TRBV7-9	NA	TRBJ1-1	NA	TGTGCCAGCAGCACGTTCGATGTGACTGAAGCTTTCTTT	CASSTFDVTEAFF
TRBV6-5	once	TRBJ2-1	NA	TGTGCCAGCCATAGGGGCGGAGACAATGAGCAGTTCTTC	CASHRGGDNEQFF
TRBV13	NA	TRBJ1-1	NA	TGTGCCAGCAGCTGGGGTGGGGAAGCTTTCTTT	CASSWGGEAFF
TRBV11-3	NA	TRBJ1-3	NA	TGTGCCAGCAGCTTAGGTCCTGGAAACACCATATATTTT	CASSLGPGNTIYF